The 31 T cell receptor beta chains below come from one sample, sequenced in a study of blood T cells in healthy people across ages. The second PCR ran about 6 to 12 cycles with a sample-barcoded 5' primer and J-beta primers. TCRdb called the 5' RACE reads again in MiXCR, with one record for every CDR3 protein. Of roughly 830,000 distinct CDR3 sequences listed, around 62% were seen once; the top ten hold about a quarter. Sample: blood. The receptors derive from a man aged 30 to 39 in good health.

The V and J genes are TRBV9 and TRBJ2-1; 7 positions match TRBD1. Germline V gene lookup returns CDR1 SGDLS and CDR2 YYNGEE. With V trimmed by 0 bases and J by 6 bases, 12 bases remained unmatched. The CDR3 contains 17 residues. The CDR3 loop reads CASSVGLGQVRGNEQFF. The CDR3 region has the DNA TGTGCCAGCAGCGTAGGTCTCGGACAGGTCCGGGGCAATGAGCAGTTCTTC.

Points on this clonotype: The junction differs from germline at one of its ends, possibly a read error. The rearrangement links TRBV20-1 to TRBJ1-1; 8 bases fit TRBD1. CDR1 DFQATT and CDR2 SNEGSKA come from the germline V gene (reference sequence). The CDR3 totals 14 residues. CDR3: CSASGTGINTEAFF. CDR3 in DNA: TGCAGTGCTAGCGGGACAGGTATTAACACTGAGGCTTTCTTT.

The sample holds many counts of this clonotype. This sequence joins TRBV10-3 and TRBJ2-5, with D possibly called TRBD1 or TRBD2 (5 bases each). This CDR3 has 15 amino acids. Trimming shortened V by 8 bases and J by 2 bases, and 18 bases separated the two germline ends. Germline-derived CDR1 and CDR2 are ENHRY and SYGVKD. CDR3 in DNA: TGTGCCATCGACCGGGGCACTACGGGGCAAGAGACCCAGTACTTC. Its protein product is CAIDRGTTGQETQYF.

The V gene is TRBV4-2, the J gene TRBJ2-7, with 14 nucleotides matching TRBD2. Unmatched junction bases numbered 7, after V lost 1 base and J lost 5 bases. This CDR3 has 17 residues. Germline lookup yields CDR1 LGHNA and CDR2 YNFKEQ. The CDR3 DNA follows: TGTGCCAGCAGCCAAGGTCATACGGGACTAGCGGGGGACGAGCAGTACTTC. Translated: CASSQGHTGLAGDEQYF.

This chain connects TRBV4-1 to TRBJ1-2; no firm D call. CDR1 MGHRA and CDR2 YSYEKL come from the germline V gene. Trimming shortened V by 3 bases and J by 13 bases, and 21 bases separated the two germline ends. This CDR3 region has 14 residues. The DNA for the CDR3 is TGCGCCAGCAGCCAGGACCCTTCCCTGGGGAGCCGCACCTTC. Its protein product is CASSQDPSLGSRTF.

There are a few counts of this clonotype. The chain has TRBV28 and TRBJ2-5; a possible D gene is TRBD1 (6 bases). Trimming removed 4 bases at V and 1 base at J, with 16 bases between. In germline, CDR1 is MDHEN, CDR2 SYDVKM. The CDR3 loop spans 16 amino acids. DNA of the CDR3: TGTGCCAGCAGTTCCACCCGGGACATTTCCCAAGAGACCCAGTACTTC. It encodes CASSSTRDISQETQYF.

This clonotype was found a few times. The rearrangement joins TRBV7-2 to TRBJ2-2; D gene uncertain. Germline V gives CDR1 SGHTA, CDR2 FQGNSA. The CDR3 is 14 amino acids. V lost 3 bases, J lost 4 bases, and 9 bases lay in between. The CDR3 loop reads CASSFNTITGELFF. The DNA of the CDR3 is TGTGCCAGCAGCTTTAATACGATCACCGGGGAGCTGTTTTTT.

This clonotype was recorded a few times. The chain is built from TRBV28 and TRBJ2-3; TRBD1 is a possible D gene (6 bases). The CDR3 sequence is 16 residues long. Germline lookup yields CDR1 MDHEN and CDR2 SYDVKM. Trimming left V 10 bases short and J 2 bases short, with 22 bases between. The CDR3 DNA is TGTGCCACCCAGGGCGGTATGACAGGACCCACAGATACGCAGTATTTT. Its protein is CATQGGMTGPTDTQYF.

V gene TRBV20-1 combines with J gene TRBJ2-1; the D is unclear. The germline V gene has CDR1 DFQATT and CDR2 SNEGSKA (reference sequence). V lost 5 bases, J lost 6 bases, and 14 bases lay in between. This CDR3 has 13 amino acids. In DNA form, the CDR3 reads TGCAGTGCTGGTTTGGATGGAAGCAATGAGCAGTTCTTC. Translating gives CSAGLDGSNEQFF.

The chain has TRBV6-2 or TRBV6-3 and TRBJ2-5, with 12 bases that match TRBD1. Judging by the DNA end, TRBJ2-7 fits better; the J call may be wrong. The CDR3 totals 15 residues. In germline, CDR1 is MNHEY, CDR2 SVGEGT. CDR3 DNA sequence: TGTGCCAGCAGTTACCCGGGACAGGGGGCCGACGAGCAGTACTTC. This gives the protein CASSYPGQGADEQYF.

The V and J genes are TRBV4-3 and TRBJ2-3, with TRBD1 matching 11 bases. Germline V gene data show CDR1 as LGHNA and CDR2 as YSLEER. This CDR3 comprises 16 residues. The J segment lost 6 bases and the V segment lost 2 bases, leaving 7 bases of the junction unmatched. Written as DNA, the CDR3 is TGCGCCAGCAGCCAATTACCGGGACAGGGGGTTGATACGCAGTATTTT. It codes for CASSQLPGQGVDTQYF.

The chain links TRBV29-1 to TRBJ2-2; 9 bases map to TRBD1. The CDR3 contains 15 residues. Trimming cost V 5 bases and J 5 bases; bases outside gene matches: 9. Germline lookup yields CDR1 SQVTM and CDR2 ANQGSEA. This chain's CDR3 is CSVIQDRGRTGELFF. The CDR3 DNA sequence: TGCAGCGTTATACAGGACAGGGGAAGGACCGGGGAGCTGTTTTTT.

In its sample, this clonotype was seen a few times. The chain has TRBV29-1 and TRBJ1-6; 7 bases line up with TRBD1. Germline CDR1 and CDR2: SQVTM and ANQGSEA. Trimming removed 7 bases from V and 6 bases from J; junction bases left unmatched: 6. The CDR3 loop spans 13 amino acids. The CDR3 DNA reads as TGCAGCGCGAAGGACAGGTCTAATTCACCCCTCCACTTT. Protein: CSAKDRSNSPLHF.

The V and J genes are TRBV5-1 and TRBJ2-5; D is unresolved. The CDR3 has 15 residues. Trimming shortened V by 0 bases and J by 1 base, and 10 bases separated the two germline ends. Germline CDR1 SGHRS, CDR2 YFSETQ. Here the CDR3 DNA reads TGCGCCAGCAGCTTGGGAAGTCAGCCCCAAGAGACCCAGTACTTC. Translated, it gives CASSLGSQPQETQYF. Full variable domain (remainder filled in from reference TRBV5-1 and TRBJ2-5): KAGVTQTPRYLIKTRGQQVTLSCSPISGHRSVSWYQQTPGQGLQFLFEYFSETQRNKGNFPGRFSGRQFSNSRSEMNVSTLELGDSALYLCASSLGSQPQETQYFGPGTRLLVL.

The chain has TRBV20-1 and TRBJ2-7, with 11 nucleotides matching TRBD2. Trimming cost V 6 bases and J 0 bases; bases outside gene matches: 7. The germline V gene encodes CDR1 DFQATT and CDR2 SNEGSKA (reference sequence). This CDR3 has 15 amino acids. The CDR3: CSAQRLAGSSYEQYF. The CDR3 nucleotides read TGCAGTGCGCAGCGACTAGCGGGGAGCTCCTACGAGCAGTACTTC.

CDR3 protein: CASSLIARQGYTDTQYF. CDR3 nucleotides: TGCGCCAGCAGCTTGATCGCCCGGCAGGGGTACACAGATACGCAGTATTTT. The chain combines TRBV5-1 with TRBJ2-3; D might be TRBD1 (6 bases). The CDR3 has 17 residues. Trimming shortened V by 1 base and J by 2 bases, and 17 bases separated the two germline ends. Germline CDR1 is SGHRS and CDR2 is YFSETQ.

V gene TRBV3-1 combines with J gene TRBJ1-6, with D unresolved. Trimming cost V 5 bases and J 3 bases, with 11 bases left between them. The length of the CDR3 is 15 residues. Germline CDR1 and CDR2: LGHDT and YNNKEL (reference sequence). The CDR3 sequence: CASSYAGSYNSPLHF. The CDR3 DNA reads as TGTGCCAGCAGCTATGCCGGGAGCTATAATTCACCCCTCCACTTT. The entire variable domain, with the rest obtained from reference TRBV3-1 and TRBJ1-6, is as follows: DTAVSQTPKYLVTQMGNDKSIKCEQNLGHDTMYWYKQDSKKFLKIMFSYNNKELIINETVPNRFSPKSPDKAHLNLHINSLELGDSAVYFCASSYAGSYNSPLHFGNGTRLTVT.

CDR3 coding DNA: TGTGCCAGCAGCTTAGGGCGGGGGGCTACAGATACGCAGTATTTT. Translating gives CASSLGRGATDTQYF. J is TRBJ2-3 and V is TRBV7-3, with TRBD2 matching 8 bases. V lost 2 bases to trimming and J lost 3 bases; unmatched junction nucleotides: 4. This CDR3 is built from 15 residues. Germline assignment: CDR1 SGHTA and CDR2 FQGTGA. Using reference TRBV7-3 and TRBJ2-3 for the parts outside the CDR3, the full variable domain is GAGVSQTPSNKVTEKGKYVELRCDPISGHTALYWYRQSLGQGPEFLIYFQGTGAADDSGLPNDRFFAVRPEGSVSTLKIQRTERGDSAVYLCASSLGRGATDTQYFGPGTRLTVL.

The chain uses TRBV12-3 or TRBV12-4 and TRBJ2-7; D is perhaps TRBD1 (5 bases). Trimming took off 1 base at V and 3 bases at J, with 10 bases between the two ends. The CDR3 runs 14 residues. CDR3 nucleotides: TGTGCCAGCAGTTTAGAGGGGTTTGTCTACGAGCAGTACTTC. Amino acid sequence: CASSLEGFVYEQYF.

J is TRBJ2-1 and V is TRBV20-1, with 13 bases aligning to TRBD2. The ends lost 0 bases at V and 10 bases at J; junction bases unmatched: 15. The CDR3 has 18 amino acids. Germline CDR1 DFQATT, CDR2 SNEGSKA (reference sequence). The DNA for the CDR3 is TGCAGTGCTAGAGATCCGGGACTAGCGGGGCCTAGCGGGCCAGAGCAGTTCTTC. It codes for CSARDPGLAGPSGPEQFF.

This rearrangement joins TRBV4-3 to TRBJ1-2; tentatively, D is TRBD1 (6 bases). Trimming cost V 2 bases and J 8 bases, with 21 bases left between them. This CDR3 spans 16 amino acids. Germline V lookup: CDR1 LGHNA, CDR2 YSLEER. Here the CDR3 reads CASSQFVPLDRSGYTF. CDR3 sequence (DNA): TGCGCCAGCAGCCAATTTGTGCCGCTCGACAGGTCCGGCTACACCTTC.

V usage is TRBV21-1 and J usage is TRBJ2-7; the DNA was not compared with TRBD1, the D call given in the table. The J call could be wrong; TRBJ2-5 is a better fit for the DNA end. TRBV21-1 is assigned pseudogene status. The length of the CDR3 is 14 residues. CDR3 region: CASNIRDHQETQYF. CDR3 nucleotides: TGTGCCAGCAACATCCGGGACCACCAAGAGACCCAGTACTTC.

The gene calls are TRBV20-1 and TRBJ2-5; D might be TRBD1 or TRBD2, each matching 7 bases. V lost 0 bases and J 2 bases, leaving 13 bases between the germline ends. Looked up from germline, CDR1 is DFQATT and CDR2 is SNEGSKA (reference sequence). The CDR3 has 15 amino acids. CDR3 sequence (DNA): TGCAGTGCTAGAGATCCAGGGGGGGAGCAAGAGACCCAGTACTTC. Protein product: CSARDPGGEQETQYF.

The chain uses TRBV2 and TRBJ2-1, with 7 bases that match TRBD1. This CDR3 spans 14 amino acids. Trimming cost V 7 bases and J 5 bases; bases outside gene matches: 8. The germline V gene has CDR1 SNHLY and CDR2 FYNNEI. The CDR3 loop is CASTPGQLNNEQFF. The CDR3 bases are TGTGCCAGCACCCCGGGACAGCTTAACAATGAGCAGTTCTTC.

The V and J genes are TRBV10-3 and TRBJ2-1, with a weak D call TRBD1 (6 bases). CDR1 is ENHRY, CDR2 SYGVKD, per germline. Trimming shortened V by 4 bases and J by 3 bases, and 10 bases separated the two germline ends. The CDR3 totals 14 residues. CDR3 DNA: TGTGCCATCAGTGGTGGACAGAACTACAATGAGCAGTTCTTC. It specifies CAISGGQNYNEQFF.

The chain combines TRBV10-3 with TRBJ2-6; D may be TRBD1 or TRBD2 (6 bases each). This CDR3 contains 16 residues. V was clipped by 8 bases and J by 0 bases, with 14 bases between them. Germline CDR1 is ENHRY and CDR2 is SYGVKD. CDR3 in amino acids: CAIFGGVGSGANVLTF. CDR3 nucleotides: TGTGCCATCTTCGGGGGCGTGGGCTCTGGGGCCAACGTCCTGACTTTC.

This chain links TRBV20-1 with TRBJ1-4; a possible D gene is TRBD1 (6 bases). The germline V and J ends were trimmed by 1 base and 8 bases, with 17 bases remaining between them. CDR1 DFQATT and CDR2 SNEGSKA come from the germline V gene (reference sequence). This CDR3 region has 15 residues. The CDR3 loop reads CSARVRGRRTEKLFF. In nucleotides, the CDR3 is TGCAGTGCTAGAGTTCGGGGGCGCAGGACGGAAAAACTGTTTTTT.

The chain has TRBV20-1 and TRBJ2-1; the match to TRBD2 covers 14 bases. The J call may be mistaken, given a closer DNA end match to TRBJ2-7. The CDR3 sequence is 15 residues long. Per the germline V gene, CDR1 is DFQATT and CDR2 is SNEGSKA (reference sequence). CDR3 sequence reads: CSAGLAGVSYNEQYF. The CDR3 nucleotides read TGCAGTGCGGGACTAGCGGGGGTCTCCTACAATGAGCAGTACTTC.

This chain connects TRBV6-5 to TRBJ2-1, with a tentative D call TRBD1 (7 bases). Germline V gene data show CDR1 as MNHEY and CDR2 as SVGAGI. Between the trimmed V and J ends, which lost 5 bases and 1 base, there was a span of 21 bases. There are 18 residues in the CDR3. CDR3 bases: TGTGCCAGCAGTCACGGGGGAAGAGTGGGACAGTCCTACAATGAGCAGTTCTTC. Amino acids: CASSHGGRVGQSYNEQFF.

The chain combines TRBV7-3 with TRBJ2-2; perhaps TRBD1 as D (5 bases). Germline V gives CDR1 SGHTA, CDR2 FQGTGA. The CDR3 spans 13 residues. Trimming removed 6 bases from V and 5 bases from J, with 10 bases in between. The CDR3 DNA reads TGTGCCAGCAGACAGGACGGAACCGGGGAGCTGTTTTTT. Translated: CASRQDGTGELFF.

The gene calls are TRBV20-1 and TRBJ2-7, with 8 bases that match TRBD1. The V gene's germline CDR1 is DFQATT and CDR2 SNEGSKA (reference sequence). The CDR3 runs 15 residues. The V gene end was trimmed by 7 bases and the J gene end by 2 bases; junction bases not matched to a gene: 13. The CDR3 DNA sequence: TGCAGTGTCGAATCCCCCGGGACAGGAGCCTACGAGCAGTACTTC. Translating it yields CSVESPGTGAYEQYF.